Following are 2 T cell receptor beta chains from one sample sequenced in a study of CD8 T cell repertoires and HIV-1 epitope variants. These TCRs are of unknown antigen specificity. Data came from immunoSEQ multiplex PCR; TCRdb stores just in-frame clones and leaves some out. The table has roughly 5,600 clones, roughly 66% seen once. The sequenced sample consisted of cultured CD8+ T cells derived from PBMCs. These receptors were taken from a male donor with HIV.

The chain links TRBV6-5 to TRBJ2-3; TRBD2 aligns across 10 bases. The CDR3 sequence is 16 residues long. The V gene's germline CDR1 is MNHEY and CDR2 SVGAGI. The V segment lost 0 bases and the J segment 6 bases; nucleotides outside the gene matches: 6. CDR3 coding DNA: TGTGCCAGCAGTTACTCGGCTAGCGGGAGTGTGGATACGCAGTATTTT. Protein: CASSYSASGSVDTQYF.

The chain has TRBV27 and TRBJ2-4; the D gene could be TRBD1 or TRBD2 (5 bases each). V was shortened by 6 bases and J by 0 bases, with 18 bases between the two germline ends. Germline CDR1 is MNHEY and CDR2 is SMNVEV (reference sequence). This CDR3 is built from 17 residues. CDR3 nucleotides: TGTGCCAGCAGCCGAATCACCGGGACGGTAGCCAAAAACATTCAGTACTTC. The encoded protein is CASSRITGTVAKNIQYF.